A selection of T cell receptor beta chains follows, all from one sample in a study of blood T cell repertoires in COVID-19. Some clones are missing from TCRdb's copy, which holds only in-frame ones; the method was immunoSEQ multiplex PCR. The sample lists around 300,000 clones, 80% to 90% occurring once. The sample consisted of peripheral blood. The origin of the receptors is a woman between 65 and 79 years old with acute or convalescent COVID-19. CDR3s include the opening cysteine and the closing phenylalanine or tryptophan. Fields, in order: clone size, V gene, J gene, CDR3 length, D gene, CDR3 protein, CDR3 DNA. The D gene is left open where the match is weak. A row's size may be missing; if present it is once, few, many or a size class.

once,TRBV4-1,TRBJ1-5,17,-,CASSFPSGVGVNQPQHF,TGCGCCAGCAGCTTCCCCTCCGGGGTTGGTGTCAATCAGCCCCAGCATTTT
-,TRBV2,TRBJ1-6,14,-,CASRATAGYSPLHF,TGTGCCAGCAGGGCGACAGCTGGCTATTCACCCCTCCACTTT
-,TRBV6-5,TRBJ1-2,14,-,CASTPGSGVYGYTF,TGTGCCAGCACCCCGGGAAGCGGAGTTTATGGCTACACCTTC
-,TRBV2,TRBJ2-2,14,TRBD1,CASTRDRYTGELFF,TGTGCCAGCACCCGGGACAGGTACACCGGGGAGCTGTTTTTT
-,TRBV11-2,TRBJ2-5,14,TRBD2,CASSLLAGRETQYF,TGTGCCAGCAGCTTACTAGCGGGTCGGGAGACCCAGTACTTC
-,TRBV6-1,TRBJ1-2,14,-,CASSERQWDYGYTF,TGTGCCAGCAGTGAAAGACAGTGGGACTATGGCTACACCTTC
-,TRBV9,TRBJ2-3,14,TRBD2,CASSDRGGAATQYF,TGTGCCAGCAGCGACCGGGGGGGCGCAGCGACGCAGTATTTT
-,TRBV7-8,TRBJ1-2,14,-,CASSLAGDSRGLTF,TGTGCCAGCAGCTTAGCGGGTGACAGTCGAGGTTTGACCTTC
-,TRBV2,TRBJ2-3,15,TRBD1,CASSLDRGLTDTQYF,TGTGCCAGCAGTCTTGACAGGGGGCTCACAGATACGCAGTATTTT
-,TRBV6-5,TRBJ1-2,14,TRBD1,CASSRTGILGGYTF,TGTGCCAGCAGTCGGACAGGGATACTCGGTGGCTACACCTTC
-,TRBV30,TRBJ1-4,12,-,CAWNQGNEKLFF,TGTGCCTGGAACCAGGGAAACGAAAAACTGTTTTTT
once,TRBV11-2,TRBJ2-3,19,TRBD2,CASSSTRLAGALLTDTQYF,TGTGCCAGCAGCTCCACTAGACTAGCGGGGGCCTTACTTACAGATACGCAGTATTTT
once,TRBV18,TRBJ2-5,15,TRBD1,CASSPRGTVQETQYF,TGTGCCAGCTCACCACGAGGGACAGTACAAGAGACCCAGTACTTC
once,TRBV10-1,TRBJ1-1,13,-,CASRSGQNTEAFF,TGCGCCAGCAGGAGCGGCCAGAACACTGAAGCTTTCTTT
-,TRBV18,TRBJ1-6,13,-,CASSPQGDSPLHF,TGTGCCAGCTCACCACAGGGAGATTCACCCCTCCACTTT
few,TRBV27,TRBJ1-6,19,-,CASSFRRRRGEGDNSPLHF,TGTGCCAGCAGTTTTAGGAGGAGGAGGGGCGAGGGTGATAATTCACCCCTCCACTTT
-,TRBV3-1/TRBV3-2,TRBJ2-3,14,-,CASSQPMQADTQYF,TGTGCCAGCAGCCAACCTATGCAAGCAGATACGCAGTATTTT
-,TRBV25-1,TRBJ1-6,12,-,CASRRGLSPLHF,TGTGCCAGCCGACGTGGGCTTTCCCCCCTCCACTTT
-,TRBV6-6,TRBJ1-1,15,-,CASRPPGQLNTEAFF,TGTGCCAGCAGGCCACCTGGACAGTTGAACACTGAAGCTTTCTTT
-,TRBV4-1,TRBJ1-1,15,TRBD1,CASSQDQGGWTEAFF,TGCGCCAGCAGCCAAGATCAGGGGGGTTGGACTGAAGCTTTCTTT
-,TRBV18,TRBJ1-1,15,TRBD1,CASSAQTGVNTEAFF,TGTGCCAGCTCGGCTCAGACAGGGGTGAACACTGAAGCTTTCTTT
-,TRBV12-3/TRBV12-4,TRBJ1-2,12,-,CASSSQALGYTF,TGTGCCAGCAGTTCACAGGCGCTGGGCTACACCTTC
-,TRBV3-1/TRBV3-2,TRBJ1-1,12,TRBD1,CASSHSQGEAFF,TGTGCCAGCAGCCATTCACAGGGGGAAGCTTTCTTT
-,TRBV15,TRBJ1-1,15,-,CATSRPGQLNTEAFF,TGTGCCACCAGCAGACCCGGACAGCTGAACACTGAAGCTTTCTTT
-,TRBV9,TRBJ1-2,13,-,CASTPGDRYGYTF,TGTGCCAGCACCCCAGGTGACAGGTATGGCTACACCTTC
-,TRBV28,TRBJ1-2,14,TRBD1,CASRGQGPGYGYTF,TGTGCCAGCAGGGGACAGGGGCCGGGCTATGGCTACACCTTC
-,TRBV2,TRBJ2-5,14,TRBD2,CASSGGGGMETQYF,TGTGCCAGCAGTGGCGGCGGGGGTATGGAGACCCAGTACTTC
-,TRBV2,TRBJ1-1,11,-,CASRLRSGAFF,TGTGCCAGCAGGCTTAGGTCGGGAGCTTTCTTT
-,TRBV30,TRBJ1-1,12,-,CAWSRGRTEAFF,TGTGCCTGGAGTCGGGGGAGGACTGAAGCTTTCTTT
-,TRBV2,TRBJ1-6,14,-,CASRQNTYNSPLHF,TGTGCCAGCAGACAGAACACCTATAATTCACCCCTCCACTTT
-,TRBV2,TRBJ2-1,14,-,CASTWRLRPDEQFF,TGTGCCAGCACTTGGCGGCTCCGCCCGGATGAGCAGTTCTTC
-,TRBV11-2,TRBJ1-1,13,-,CASSHGRNTEAFF,TGTGCCAGCAGCCATGGGAGGAACACTGAAGCTTTCTTT
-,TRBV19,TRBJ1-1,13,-,CASNQGRYTEAFF,TGTGCCAGTAATCAGGGGCGATACACTGAAGCTTTCTTT
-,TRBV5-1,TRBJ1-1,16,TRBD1,CASSLARASGGTEAFF,TGCGCCAGCAGCCTCGCGAGGGCCTCAGGGGGCACTGAAGCTTTCTTT
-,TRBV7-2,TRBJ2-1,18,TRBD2,CASSLALSGGSSYNEQFF,TGTGCCAGCAGCTTAGCGCTCAGCGGGGGTAGCTCCTACAATGAGCAGTTCTTC
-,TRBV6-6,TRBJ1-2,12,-,CASSVSSSGYTF,TGTGCCAGCAGTGTCTCGTCCTCGGGCTACACCTTC
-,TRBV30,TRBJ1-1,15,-,CAWSTGWPMNTEAFF,TGTGCCTGGAGTACAGGTTGGCCCATGAACACTGAAGCTTTCTTT
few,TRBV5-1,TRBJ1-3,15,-,CASSRRGEAGNTIYF,TGCGCCAGCAGCCGCAGGGGAGAAGCTGGAAACACCATATATTTT
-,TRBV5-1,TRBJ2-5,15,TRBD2,CASSPRTSGKETQYF,TGCGCCAGCAGCCCCAGGACTAGCGGGAAAGAGACCCAGTACTTC
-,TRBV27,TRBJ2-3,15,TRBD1,CASSFTGQHTDTQYF,TGTGCCAGCAGCTTCACGGGACAGCACACAGATACGCAGTATTTT
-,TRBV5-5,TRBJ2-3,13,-,CASSLTTRDTQYF,TGTGCCAGCAGCTTAACTACACGGGATACGCAGTATTTT
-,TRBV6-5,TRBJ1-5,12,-,CATGGGPQPQHF,TGTGCCACGGGGGGTGGCCCTCAGCCCCAGCATTTT
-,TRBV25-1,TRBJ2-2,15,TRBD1,CASRKTGVGTGELFF,TGTGCCAGCAGGAAAACAGGGGTGGGGACCGGGGAGCTGTTTTTT
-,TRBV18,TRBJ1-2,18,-,CASSPPASTGLRSYGYTF,TGTGCCAGCTCACCACCGGCCTCCACTGGACTGCGTTCCTATGGCTACACCTTC
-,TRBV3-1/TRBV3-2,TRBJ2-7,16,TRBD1,CASSQDRDSKSYEQYF,TGTGCCAGCAGCCAAGATAGGGACAGCAAATCCTACGAGCAGTACTTC
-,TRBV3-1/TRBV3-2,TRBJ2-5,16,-,CASSRNTGGRQETQYF,TGTGCCAGCAGTCGTAATACGGGGGGCCGGCAAGAGACCCAGTACTTC
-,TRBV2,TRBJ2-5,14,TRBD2,CASSGGGNQETQYF,TGTGCCAGCAGTGGCGGGGGGAACCAAGAGACCCAGTACTTC
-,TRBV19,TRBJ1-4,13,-,CASTQGTNEKLFF,TGTGCCAGTACACAGGGAACTAATGAAAAACTGTTTTTT
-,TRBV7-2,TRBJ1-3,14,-,CASSLALSGNTIYF,TGTGCCAGCAGCTTGGCCCTCTCTGGAAACACCATATATTTT
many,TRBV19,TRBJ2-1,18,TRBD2,CASSPRTSGGLPMNEQFF,TGTGCCAGTAGTCCAAGGACTAGCGGGGGGCTGCCGATGAATGAGCAGTTCTTC
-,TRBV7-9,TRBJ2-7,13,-,CASSLRQGSEQYF,TGTGCCAGCAGCTTAAGGCAGGGATCCGAGCAGTACTTC
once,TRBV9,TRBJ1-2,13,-,CASSVDFRYGYTF,TGTGCCAGCAGCGTAGATTTCAGATATGGCTACACCTTC
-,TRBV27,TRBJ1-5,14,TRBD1,CASSSTGFFQPQHF,TGTGCCAGCAGTTCGACAGGGTTTTTTCAGCCCCAGCATTTT
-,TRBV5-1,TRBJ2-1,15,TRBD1,CASSVAGTGGLEQFF,TGCGCCAGCAGCGTCGCCGGGACAGGGGGGCTTGAGCAGTTCTTC